This T cell receptor beta chain was obtained from a study of blood T cell repertoires in COVID-19. Original data processing: By means of reference gene primer amplification, nucleated cell counts were estimated. Sequencing was performed with immunoSEQ multiplex PCR; in TCRdb, only in-frame clones are kept and a portion is missing. That table supplies the V and J calls and clone size; D and trimming were determined from the DNA. The data show some 93,000 clones, 65% to 90% seen once. With 7 bases clipped from V and 4 bases from J, the junction kept 7 bases outside the gene matches. The germline CDR1 and CDR2 sequences are MDHEN and SYDVKM. This CDR3 region has 14 residues.

The gene calls are TRBV28 and TRBJ1-3, with 7 bases aligning to TRBD1. Input material: peripheral blood. The receptor comes from a woman older than 75 with acute or convalescent COVID-19. CDR3: CASINRGLGNTIYF. The CDR3 DNA follows: TGTGCCAGCATAAACAGGGGCCTCGGAAACACCATATATTTT. Using reference TRBV28 and TRBJ1-3 for the parts outside the CDR3, the full variable domain is DVKVTQSSRYLVKRTGEKVFLECVQDMDHENMFWYRQDPGLGLRLIYFSYDVKMKEKGDIPEGYSVSREKKERFSLILESASTNQTSMYLCASINRGLGNTIYFGEGSWLTVV.